This is a list of T cell receptor beta chains from one sample in a study of T cell responses to AZD1222 COVID-19 vaccine. Here immunoSEQ multiplex PCR was the method, and the copy in TCRdb shows in-frame clones only, minus some. The repertoire consists of 70,000 to 95,000 clones, with around nine tenths occurring once and the leading ten covering 6% to 7.5%. The sample in question was peripheral blood, obtained 28 days after the second AZD1222 dose. The origin of the receptors is an adult who received the AZD1222 COVID-19 vaccine. The CDR3 runs from the conserved cysteine through the conserved F or W. A D gene is named only where the DNA matches it firmly. Rows may omit the clone size; those that give it use once, few, many or a size class.

D	V	J	size	CDR3	DNA
.	TRBV2	TRBJ2-2	.	CASSAIRTGNGELFF	TGTGCCAGCAGTGCGATTCGCACAGGGAACGGGGAGCTGTTTTTT
.	TRBV7-3	TRBJ2-1	.	CASSSQGGGYNEQFF	TGTGCCAGCAGCTCCCAGGGAGGTGGCTACAATGAGCAGTTCTTC
TRBD2	TRBV4-2	TRBJ2-7	once	CASSQGPAGGSLTSYEQYF	TGTGCCAGCAGCCAAGGACCCGCGGGAGGTAGTCTAACCTCCTACGAGCAGTACTTC
.	TRBV20-1	TRBJ1-1	.	CSASLSYGPEAFF	TGCAGTGCTAGTCTCAGTTACGGGCCTGAAGCTTTCTTT
.	TRBV29-1	TRBJ1-1	.	CSVDGQNTEAFF	TGCAGCGTTGATGGTCAGAACACTGAAGCTTTCTTT
TRBD2	TRBV7-8	TRBJ2-1	.	CASSPRGGRGNEQFF	TGTGCCAGCAGCCCCAGGGGCGGGAGGGGGAATGAGCAGTTCTTC
.	TRBV6-2/TRBV6-3	TRBJ2-5	.	CASSPWVRGKETQYF	TGTGCCAGCAGTCCGTGGGTTCGCGGCAAAGAGACCCAGTACTTC
TRBD1	TRBV7-9	TRBJ2-1	.	CASSLTGANYEQFF	TGTGCCAGCAGCTTGACAGGGGCCAATTATGAGCAGTTCTTC
.	TRBV7-9	TRBJ1-3	.	CASSPTTGRGNTIYF	TGTGCCAGCAGCCCTACCACAGGGCGTGGAAACACCATATATTTT
.	TRBV19	TRBJ1-1	few	CASSPRDLNTEAFF	TGTGCCAGTAGTCCCCGGGACCTAAACACTGAAGCTTTCTTT
.	TRBV9	TRBJ2-1	.	CASSVVGYNEQFF	TGTGCCAGCAGCGTAGTGGGCTACAATGAGCAGTTCTTC
TRBD2	TRBV4-1	TRBJ2-1	.	CASSQVGGGTSYNEQFF	TGCGCCAGCAGCCAAGTTGGGGGAGGGACGTCCTACAATGAGCAGTTCTTC
.	TRBV5-4	TRBJ2-2	medium-sized	CASSLEGTGELFF	TGTGCCAGCAGCTTGGAAGGGACCGGGGAGCTGTTTTTT
.	TRBV6-5	TRBJ1-1	.	CASSYSATVNTEAFF	TGTGCCAGCAGTTACAGCGCGACAGTGAACACTGAAGCTTTCTTT
.	TRBV4-3	TRBJ2-7	.	CASSQDVGPHYEQYF	TGCGCCAGCAGCCAAGATGTTGGGCCCCACTACGAGCAGTACTTC
.	TRBV18	TRBJ1-1	.	CASSKTDMNTEAFF	TGTGCCAGCTCAAAGACAGACATGAACACTGAAGCTTTCTTT
.	TRBV9	TRBJ2-1	.	CASNASGHGSYNEQFF	TGTGCCAGCAACGCTTCGGGGCACGGCTCCTACAATGAGCAGTTCTTC